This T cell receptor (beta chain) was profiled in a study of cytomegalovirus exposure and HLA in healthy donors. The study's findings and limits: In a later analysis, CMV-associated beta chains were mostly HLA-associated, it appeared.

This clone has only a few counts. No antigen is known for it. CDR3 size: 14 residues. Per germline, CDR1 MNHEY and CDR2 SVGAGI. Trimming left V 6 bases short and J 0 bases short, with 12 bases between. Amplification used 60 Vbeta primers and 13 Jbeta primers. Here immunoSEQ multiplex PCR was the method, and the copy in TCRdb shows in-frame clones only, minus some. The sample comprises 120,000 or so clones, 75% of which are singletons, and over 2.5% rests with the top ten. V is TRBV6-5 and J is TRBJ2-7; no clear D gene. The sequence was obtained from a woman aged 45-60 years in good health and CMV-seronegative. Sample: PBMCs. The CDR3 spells CASRLARNSYEQYF. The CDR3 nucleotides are TGTGCCAGCAGGTTGGCTCGAAACTCCTACGAGCAGTACTTC.